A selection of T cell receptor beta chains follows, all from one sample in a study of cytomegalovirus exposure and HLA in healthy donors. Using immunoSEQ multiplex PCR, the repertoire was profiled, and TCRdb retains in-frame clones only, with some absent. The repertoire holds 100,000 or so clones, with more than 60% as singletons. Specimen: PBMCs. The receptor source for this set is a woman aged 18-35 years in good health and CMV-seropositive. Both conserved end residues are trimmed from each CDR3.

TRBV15 ATSRDGRQTYEQY
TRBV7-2 ASRRTGGNQETQY
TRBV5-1 ASSLEGSGGYT
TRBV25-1 ASSSGTAFGNTIY
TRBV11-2 ASRRPDRVMTEAF
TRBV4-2 ASSQDHGSSGEQY
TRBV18 ASSPFGQVNEQF
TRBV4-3 ASSQDIQGGANVLT
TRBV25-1 ASSGPGGWYNEQF
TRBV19 ASTMGQGNTGELF
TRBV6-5 ASSPGLAASYEQY
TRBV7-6 ASSTPSQGGETQY